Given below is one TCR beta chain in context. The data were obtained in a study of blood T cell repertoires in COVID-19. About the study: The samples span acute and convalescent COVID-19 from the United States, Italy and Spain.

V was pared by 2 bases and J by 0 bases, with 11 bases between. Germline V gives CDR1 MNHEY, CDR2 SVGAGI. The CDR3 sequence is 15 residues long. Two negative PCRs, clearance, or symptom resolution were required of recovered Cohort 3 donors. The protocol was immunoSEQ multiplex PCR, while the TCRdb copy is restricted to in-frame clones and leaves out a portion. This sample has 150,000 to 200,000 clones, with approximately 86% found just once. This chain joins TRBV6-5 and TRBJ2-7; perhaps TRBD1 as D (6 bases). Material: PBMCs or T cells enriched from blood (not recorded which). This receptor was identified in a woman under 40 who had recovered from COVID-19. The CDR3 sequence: CASSYGQFNSYEQYF. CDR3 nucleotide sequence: TGTGCCAGCAGTTACGGACAGTTCAACTCCTACGAGCAGTACTTC.